These 9 T cell receptor beta chains came from one sample sequenced in a study of identical twins. TCRdb independently ran MiXCR on the 5' RACE reads; one entry per CDR3 protein. The sample lists roughly 770,000 distinct CDR3 sequences, approximately 18% occurring once. These data are also associated with another study on T cells expressing NK-cell markers.

The sample taken for sequencing was PBMCs. These receptors all come from a woman in her late teens or twenties in good health.

This clonotype came up a few times. This sequence joins TRBV5-1 and TRBJ2-7, with 8 bases fitting TRBD1. Trimming took 0 bases from V and 3 from J; bases not matched to a gene: 2. Germline lookup yields CDR1 SGHRS and CDR2 YFSETQ. The CDR3 totals 14 residues. The CDR3 DNA reads TGCGCCAGCAGCTTGGGGGGACAGGTCTACGAGCAGTACTTC. It is translated as CASSLGGQVYEQYF.

The chain has TRBV20-1 and TRBJ2-3, with a possible D match to TRBD1 (5 bases). In germline, CDR1 is DFQATT, CDR2 SNEGSKA (reference sequence). V lost 6 bases to trimming and J lost 10 bases, with 20 bases between them. CDR3 size: 13 residues. CDR3 DNA: TGCAGTGCCCCAAGCCCCCCCCAAGGGGCGCAGTATTTT. Translating it yields CSAPSPPQGAQYF.

This clonotype was found a few times. The rearrangement uses TRBV3-1 and TRBJ2-7; D possibly uses TRBD1 or TRBD2 (5 bases each). Germline V gene data show CDR1 as LGHDT and CDR2 as YNNKEL (reference sequence). This CDR3 comprises 14 residues. Trimming pared 4 bases from V and 3 bases from J, leaving 13 bases between. The CDR3 coding sequence is TGTGCCAGCAGCCCGGGACCGCTTGTCTACGAGCAGTACTTC. This gives the protein CASSPGPLVYEQYF.

V is TRBV6-5 and J is TRBJ2-1; possible D gene TRBD1, 6 bases. Trimming took off 6 bases at V and 12 bases at J, with 12 bases between the two ends. Germline assignment: CDR1 MNHEY and CDR2 SVGAGI. This CDR3 spans 11 amino acids. The CDR3 sequence: CASSQGMRQFF. In nucleotides, the CDR3 is TGTGCCAGCAGCCAGGGGATGCGGCAGTTCTTC.

This clonotype was seen only a few times. The rearrangement uses TRBV10-3 and TRBJ2-2; 10 nucleotides align to TRBD1. After removal of 4 bases from V and 3 bases from J, the junction contained 2 bases not matched to a gene. Germline-derived CDR1 and CDR2 are ENHRY and SYGVKD. The CDR3 has 15 amino acids. CDR3 sequence reads: CAISGQGADTGELFF. CDR3 bases: TGTGCCATCAGTGGACAGGGGGCGGACACCGGGGAGCTGTTTTTT.

The rearrangement links TRBV10-3 to TRBJ2-3; D gene unclear. The CDR3 spans 12 residues. CDR1 is ENHRY and CDR2 is SYGVKD in the germline V gene. The V and J ends lost 7 bases and 3 bases respectively, with 8 bases between them. Written as DNA, the CDR3 is TGTGCCATCACTCAAGGTACAGATACGCAGTATTTT. This encodes CAITQGTDTQYF.

This clonotype was counted only a few times. The chain uses TRBV10-3 and TRBJ1-1; D call uncertain. Deletions cut 0 bases from V and 1 base from J, with 9 bases between. Looked up from germline, CDR1 is ENHRY and CDR2 is SYGVKD. This CDR3 has 15 residues. This CDR3 is CAISESKPANTEAFF. CDR3 nucleotides: TGTGCCATCAGTGAGTCGAAGCCCGCGAACACTGAAGCTTTCTTT.

This clonotype occurred a few times. This chain uses TRBV20-1 with TRBJ2-7, with D possibly TRBD2 on 6 matching bases. This CDR3 has 15 amino acids. Trimming took off 0 bases at V and 2 bases at J, with 14 bases between the two ends. CDR1 and CDR2 from the germline V gene are DFQATT and SNEGSKA (reference sequence). CDR3 nucleotides: TGCAGTGCTAGAGATTTTAGGGCGGGACCCTACGAGCAGTACTTC. This sequence encodes CSARDFRAGPYEQYF.

V is TRBV10-3 and J is TRBJ2-1; the D is unclear. The CDR3 covers 11 residues. Trimming removed 6 bases from V and 10 bases from J, with 10 bases in between. The germline V gene has CDR1 ENHRY and CDR2 SYGVKD. CDR3 coding DNA: TGTGCCATCAGCCCTTCCTGGGAGCAGTTCTTC. This sequence encodes CAISPSWEQFF.